Listed below are T cell receptor beta chains from one sample, sequenced in a study of human T cells and chemical hapten exposure. TCRdb redid the calling of the RACE reads with MiXCR, one entry per CDR3 protein. The table shows 350,000 or so distinct CDR3 sequences, with about 7% occurring only once. Sequencing was performed on whole blood, taken in connection with sensitization to the hapten diphenylcyclopropenone (DPC). Receptors were obtained from a woman aged 18-29 years with alopecia areata. Some clones in this sample may be carry-over from other donors' samples. Both conserved end residues are part of each CDR3. Fields, in order: clone size, J gene, D gene, V gene, CDR3 length, CDR3 protein, CDR3 DNA. The D gene is left open where the match is weak. Size values are once, few and many counts, or a class for expanded clones, and some rows have none.

many	TRBJ1-2	TRBD1	TRBV29-1	12	CSVPGGAGGYTF	TGCAGCGTCCCAGGGGGCGCTGGTGGCTACACCTTC
-	TRBJ2-7	TRBD1	TRBV7-3	15	CASSAEQGLSYEQYF	TGTGCCAGCAGCGCGGAACAGGGGCTTTCCTACGAGCAGTACTTC
many	TRBJ1-1	-	TRBV12-3/TRBV12-4	13	CASSGQLNTEAFF	TGTGCCAGCAGCGGACAGTTGAACACTGAAGCTTTCTTT
few	TRBJ2-7	-	TRBV20-1	13	CSARDTTGFEQYF	TGCAGTGCTAGAGATACTACAGGGTTCGAGCAGTACTTC
-	TRBJ2-2	-	TRBV10-3	14	CAISGQEDTGELFF	TGTGCCATCAGTGGACAGGAGGACACCGGGGAGCTGTTTTTT
many	TRBJ2-7	-	TRBV12-2	16	CASRLEVAGASYEQYF	TGTGCAAGTCGCTTAGAAGTAGCGGGGGCCTCCTACGAGCAGTACTTC
few	TRBJ2-7	TRBD2	TRBV20-1	14	CSALLAGNSDEQYF	TGCAGTGCTCTCCTAGCGGGGAATAGCGACGAGCAGTACTTC
many	TRBJ1-1	-	TRBV4-3	18	CASSQDQSSAIVNTEAFF	TGCGCCAGCAGCCAAGATCAAAGCTCGGCCATTGTGAACACTGAAGCTTTCTTT
-	TRBJ2-2	-	TRBV4-2	18	CASSQDGGAGWDTGELFF	TGTGCCAGCAGCCAAGATGGGGGTGCGGGATGGGACACCGGGGAGCTGTTTTTT
few	TRBJ2-6	-	TRBV4-3	18	CASSPTSRGGAGANVLTF	TGCGCCAGCAGCCCTACGAGCAGGGGAGGAGCTGGGGCCAACGTCCTGACTTTC
few	TRBJ2-5	-	TRBV29-1	14	CSVGGETIQETQYF	TGCAGCGTTGGAGGGGAGACCATCCAAGAGACCCAGTACTTC
few	TRBJ2-3	-	TRBV12-5	12	CANPSDRFGQYF	TGTGCTAACCCGTCTGATCGGTTTGGGCAGTATTTT
few	TRBJ2-5	-	TRBV5-5	13	CASSLAQQETQYF	TGTGCCAGCAGCTTGGCCCAACAAGAGACCCAGTACTTC
few	TRBJ1-6	-	TRBV7-2	12	CASSSQGGPLHF	TGTGCCAGCAGCTCCCAGGGAGGGCCCCTCCACTTT
-	TRBJ1-1	-	TRBV5-5	15	CASSLWVGVNTEAFF	TGTGCCAGCAGCTTGTGGGTAGGGGTTAACACTGAAGCTTTCTTT
-	TRBJ1-5	-	TRBV29-1	15	CSVSEGAGDNQPQHF	TGCAGCGTCTCGGAAGGGGCAGGGGATAATCAGCCCCAGCATTTT
-	TRBJ1-1	-	TRBV4-2	15	CASSQEDLWAGKAFF	TGTGCCAGCAGCCAAGAAGATTTGTGGGCGGGGAAAGCTTTCTTT
many	TRBJ2-1	-	TRBV6-2/TRBV6-3	14	CASSFGGGLNEQFF	TGTGCCAGCAGTTTTGGGGGGGGGCTAAATGAGCAGTTCTTC
many	TRBJ1-1	-	TRBV3-1	14	CASSQDRGNTEAFF	TGCGCCAGCAGCCAAGATAGAGGGAATACTGAAGCTTTCTTT
many	TRBJ1-6	-	TRBV6-2/TRBV6-3	14	CASRRPRWNSPLHF	TGTGCCAGCCGACGGCCTAGATGGAATTCACCCCTCCACTTT
-	TRBJ2-7	-	TRBV5-1	13	CASSLLGTDEQYF	TGCGCCAGCAGCTTGTTGGGGACCGACGAGCAGTACTTC
few	TRBJ1-2	-	TRBV6-1	14	CASSDRGDDYGYTF	TGTGCCAGCAGTGATCGGGGGGACGACTATGGCTACACCTTC
-	TRBJ1-1	-	TRBV12-3/TRBV12-4	16	CASSLGRSDSHDKAFF	TGTGCCAGCAGTTTAGGGCGCTCGGACAGCCATGATAAAGCTTTCTTT
-	TRBJ1-3	-	TRBV20-1	11	CSAVVGNTIYF	TGCAGTGCAGTCGTTGGAAACACCATATATTTT